The present T cell receptor beta chain was sequenced within a study of human T cells and chemical hapten exposure. Across the whole study: 2% DPC applied to a 2 cm by 2 cm arm area sensitized donors. The cohort included alopecia areata under or over 50% scalp, totalis and universalis.

Many counts were recorded for this clonotype. This sample's time point: patch test 1, 2 weeks after DPC sensitization. Treatment meaning: therapeutic diphenylcyclopropenone sensitization with weekly scalp DPC. Unique molecular identifiers were linked by the library to individual cDNA molecules. MiXCR, run by TCRdb on the RACE reads, gives a single entry per CDR3 protein. The sample records 100,000 or so distinct CDR3 sequences, more than 9.5% being singletons. J was trimmed by 5 bases and V by 3 bases; bases with no gene match: 7. This CDR3 comprises 15 residues. Germline assignment: CDR1 SGHVS and CDR2 FQNEAQ.

This specimen consisted of whole blood, obtained in connection with sensitization to the hapten diphenylcyclopropenone (DPC). The source is a woman between 40 and 55 years old with alopecia areata. Some clones in this sample may be carry-over from other donors' samples. The chain recombines TRBV7-8 with TRBJ2-7, with 10 nucleotides matching TRBD2. CDR3 sequence reads: CASSLSSGSLDEQYF. In DNA, the CDR3 is TGTGCCAGCAGCTTGTCTAGCGGGAGTTTGGACGAGCAGTACTTC.